Included here is one T cell receptor beta chain sequence, with context. Its cognate antigen is unknown. These data are taken from a study of cytomegalovirus exposure and HLA in healthy donors. Broader study findings: Fewer N-insertions than the 666-donor mean were reportedly shown by an Asian-associated ancestry cluster in a later analysis. A missense DCLRE1C variant was associated with V- and J-gene trimming of TCR beta chains in a later analysis, and an independent cohort replicated the association. A later analysis associated 15,000 to 20,000 TCR beta sequences with HLA alleles at a 0.05 false discovery rate. In a later analysis, common viral pathogens appeared linked to several of the most significant clusters.

The PCR ran on 60 Vbeta and 13 Jbeta primers. Assay: immunoSEQ multiplex PCR; the TCRdb copy retains only in-frame clones and omits some. Among 150,000 to 200,000 clones listed, 60% to 85% were seen once. The receptor comes from a man aged 50 to 59 in good health and CMV-seropositive. Sequenced input: PBMCs.

Here the CDR3 reads CASSYSGGSSPLHF. The CDR3 nucleotides are TGTGCCAGCAGTTACTCGGGGGGTTCTTCACCCCTCCACTTT. V is TRBV6-5 and J is TRBJ1-6; perhaps TRBD1 as D (5 bases). Looked up from germline, CDR1 is MNHEY and CDR2 is SVGAGI. The ends were cut back, 0 bases at V and 9 bases at J, with 9 bases in the middle. This CDR3 has 14 amino acids.